This T cell receptor (beta chain) came from a study of cytomegalovirus exposure and HLA in healthy donors. Details on this clone: The target antigen is unknown.

CDR3 length: 13 amino acids. The V gene's germline CDR1 is KGHSH and CDR2 LQKENI. V lost 6 bases and J lost 5, with 11 bases in between. PCR primers comprised 60 Vbeta and 13 Jbeta primers. Sequencing was performed with immunoSEQ multiplex PCR; in TCRdb, only in-frame clones are kept and a portion is missing. The data show some 120,000 clones, with about 70% seen just once and approximately 0.9% held by the top ten. Study observations and caveats: There were reportedly fewer N-insertions in an Asian-associated ancestry cluster than the approximately 700-donor mean, in a later analysis.

This sequence was found in a woman younger than 45 in good health and CMV-seronegative. Sequencing used PBMCs. The chain employs TRBV18 and TRBJ1-5, with D perhaps matching TRBD1 (5 bases). The CDR3 loop reads CASSGGEDQPQHF. The CDR3 DNA reads TGTGCCAGCTCGGGAGGGGAGGATCAGCCCCAGCATTTT.